This T cell receptor (beta chain) was captured by sequencing in a study of blood T cell repertoires in COVID-19. At the level of the study: COVID-19 samples collected from the United States, Italy and Spain covered acute and convalescent phases. The analysed material was cDNA or gDNA that came from T cells, B-cell-depleted T cells, or PBMCs.

Source study methods: Reference gene primer amplification in the assay estimated nucleated cell counts. The method was immunoSEQ multiplex PCR; TCRdb's version includes in-frame clones alone and lacks a portion of them. D and trimming come from the DNA, and the V and J calls and clone size come from that table. The sample has over 80,000 clones; roughly 78% are singletons. The V gene end was trimmed by 0 bases and the J gene end by 4 bases; junction bases not matched to a gene: 6. The CDR3 loop spans 17 amino acids. Looked up from germline, CDR1 is SGHTA and CDR2 is FQGNSA. Specimen: peripheral blood. The receptor was isolated from a woman in her seventies with acute or convalescent COVID-19. The chain employs TRBV7-2 and TRBJ1-2; 12 bases map to TRBD1. DNA of the CDR3: TGTGCCAGCAGCTTAGCTCCGGGACAGGGGGCGACCTATGGCTACACCTTC. This codes for CASSLAPGQGATYGYTF.